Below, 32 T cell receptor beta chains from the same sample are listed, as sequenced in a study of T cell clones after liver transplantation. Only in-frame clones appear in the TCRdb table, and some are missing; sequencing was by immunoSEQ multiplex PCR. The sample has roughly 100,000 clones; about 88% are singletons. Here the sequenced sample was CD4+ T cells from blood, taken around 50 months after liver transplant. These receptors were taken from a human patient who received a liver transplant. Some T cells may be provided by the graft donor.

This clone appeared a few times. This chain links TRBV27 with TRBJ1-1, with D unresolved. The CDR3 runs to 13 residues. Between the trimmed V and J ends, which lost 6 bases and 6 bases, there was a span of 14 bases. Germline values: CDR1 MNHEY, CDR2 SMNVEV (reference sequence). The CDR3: CASRDPPGPEAFF. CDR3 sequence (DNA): TGTGCCAGCAGAGACCCTCCGGGCCCTGAAGCTTTCTTT.

The DNA of the CDR3 is TGTGCCTGGAGTTGGAGTGGCCCAAAGAACACTGAAGCTTTCTTT. Residues: CAWSWSGPKNTEAFF. The rearrangement links TRBV30 to TRBJ1-1; D gene uncertain. The germline gives CDR1 GTSNPN, CDR2 SVGIG (reference sequence). V was shortened by 2 bases and J by 1 base, with 14 bases between the two germline ends. CDR3 length: 15 amino acids. Together with reference TRBV30 and TRBJ1-1, the CDR3 gives the full variable domain: SQTIHQWPATLVQPVGSPLSLECTVEGTSNPNLYWYRQAAGRGLQLLFYSVGIGQISSEVPQNLSASRPQDRQFILSSKKLLLSDSGFYLCAWSWSGPKNTEAFFGQGTRLTVV.

The CDR3 DNA sequence: TGCGCCAGCAGCTTGACGGGGGGGATCCAAGAGACCCAGTACTTC. Its protein product is CASSLTGGIQETQYF. V is TRBV5-1 and J is TRBJ2-5; 8 nucleotides match TRBD2. Trimming at V came to 1 base and at J to 1 base, leaving 3 bases not matched to a gene. This CDR3 spans 15 amino acids. Per germline, CDR1 SGHRS and CDR2 YFSETQ.

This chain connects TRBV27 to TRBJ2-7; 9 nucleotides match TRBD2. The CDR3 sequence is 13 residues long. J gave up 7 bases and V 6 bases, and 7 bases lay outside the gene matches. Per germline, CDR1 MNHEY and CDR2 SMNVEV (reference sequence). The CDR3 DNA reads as TGTGCCAGCAGGTTAGCGGGAGAATCTGAGCAGTACTTC. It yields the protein CASRLAGESEQYF.

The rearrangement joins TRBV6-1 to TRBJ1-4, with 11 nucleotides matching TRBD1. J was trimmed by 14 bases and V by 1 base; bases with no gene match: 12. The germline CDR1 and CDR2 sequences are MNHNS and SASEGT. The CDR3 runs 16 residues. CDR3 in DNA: TGTGCCAGCAGTGAAGGGTCAAGGACAGGGGGCAAGGTTCTGTTTTTT. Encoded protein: CASSEGSRTGGKVLFF.

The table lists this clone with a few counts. The CDR3 spells CASSGAGERYEQYF. In DNA, the CDR3 is TGTGCCAGTAGTGGTGCAGGGGAGAGATACGAGCAGTACTTC. The chain couples TRBV19 to TRBJ2-7; D is perhaps TRBD1 (6 bases). The CDR3 extends over 14 amino acids. Trimming shortened V by 5 bases and J by 4 bases, and 15 bases separated the two germline ends. CDR1 LNHDA and CDR2 SQIVND come from the germline V gene (reference sequence).

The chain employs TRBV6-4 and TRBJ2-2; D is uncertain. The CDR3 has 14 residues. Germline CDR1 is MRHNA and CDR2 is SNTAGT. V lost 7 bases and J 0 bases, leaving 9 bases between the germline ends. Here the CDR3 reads CASKAVANTGELFF. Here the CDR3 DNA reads TGTGCCAGCAAGGCCGTGGCGAACACCGGGGAGCTGTTTTTT.

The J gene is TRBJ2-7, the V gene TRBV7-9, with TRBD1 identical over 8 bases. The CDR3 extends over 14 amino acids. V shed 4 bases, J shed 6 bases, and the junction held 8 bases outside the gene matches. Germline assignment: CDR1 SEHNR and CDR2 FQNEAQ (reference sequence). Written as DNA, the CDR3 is TGTGCCAGCAGCTCGCAGGGGGCGTTGGGCGAGCAGTACTTC. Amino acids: CASSSQGALGEQYF.

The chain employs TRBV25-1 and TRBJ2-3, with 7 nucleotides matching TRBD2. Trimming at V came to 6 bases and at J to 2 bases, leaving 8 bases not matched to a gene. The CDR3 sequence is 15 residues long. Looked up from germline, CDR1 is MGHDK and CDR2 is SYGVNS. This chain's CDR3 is CASRGGTTFTDTQYF. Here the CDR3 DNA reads TGTGCCAGCAGGGGGGGGACTACATTCACAGATACGCAGTATTTT.

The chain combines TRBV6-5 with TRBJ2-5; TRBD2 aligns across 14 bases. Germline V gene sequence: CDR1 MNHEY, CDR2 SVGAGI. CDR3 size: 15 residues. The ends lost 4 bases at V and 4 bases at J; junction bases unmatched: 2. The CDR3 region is CASSSGLAGVETQYF. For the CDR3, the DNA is TGTGCCAGCAGTTCGGGACTAGCGGGAGTAGAGACCCAGTACTTC.

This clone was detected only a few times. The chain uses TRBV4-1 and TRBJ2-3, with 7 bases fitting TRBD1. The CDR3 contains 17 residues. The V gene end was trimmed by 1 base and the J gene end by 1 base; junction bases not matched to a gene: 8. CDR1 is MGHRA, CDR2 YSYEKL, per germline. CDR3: CASSQGRQGLRTDTQYF. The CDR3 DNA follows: TGCGCCAGCAGCCAAGGGCGACAGGGCCTTCGCACAGATACGCAGTATTTT.

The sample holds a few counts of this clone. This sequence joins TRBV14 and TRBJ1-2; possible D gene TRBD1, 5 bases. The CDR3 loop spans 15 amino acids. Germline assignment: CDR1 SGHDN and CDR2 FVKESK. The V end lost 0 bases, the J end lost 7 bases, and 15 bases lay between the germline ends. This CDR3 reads CASSQDELGRPGYTF. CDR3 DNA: TGTGCCAGCAGCCAAGACGAGTTGGGACGCCCTGGCTACACCTTC.

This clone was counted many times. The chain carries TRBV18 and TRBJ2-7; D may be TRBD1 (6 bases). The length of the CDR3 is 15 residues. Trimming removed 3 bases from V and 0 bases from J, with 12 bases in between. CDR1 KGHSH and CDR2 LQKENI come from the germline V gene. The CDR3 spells CASSPPGTTSYEQYF. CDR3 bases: TGTGCCAGCTCACCCCCTGGGACAACCTCCTACGAGCAGTACTTC.

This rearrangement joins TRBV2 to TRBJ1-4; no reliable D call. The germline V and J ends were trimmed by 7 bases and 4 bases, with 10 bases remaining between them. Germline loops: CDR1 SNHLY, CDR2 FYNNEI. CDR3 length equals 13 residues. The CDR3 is CASKRGFNEKLFF. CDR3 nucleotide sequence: TGTGCCAGCAAACGTGGATTTAATGAAAAACTGTTTTTT.

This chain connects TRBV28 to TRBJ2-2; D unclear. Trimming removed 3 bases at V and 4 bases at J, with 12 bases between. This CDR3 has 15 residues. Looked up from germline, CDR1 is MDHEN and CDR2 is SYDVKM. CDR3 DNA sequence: TGTGCCAGCAGTTTTAGCCGTTTTGGCACCGGGGAGCTGTTTTTT. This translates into CASSFSRFGTGELFF. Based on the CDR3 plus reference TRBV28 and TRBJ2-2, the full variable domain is DVKVTQSSRYLVKRTGEKVFLECVQDMDHENMFWYRQDPGLGLRLIYFSYDVKMKEKGDIPEGYSVSREKKERFSLILESASTNQTSMYLCASSFSRFGTGELFFGEGSRLTVL.

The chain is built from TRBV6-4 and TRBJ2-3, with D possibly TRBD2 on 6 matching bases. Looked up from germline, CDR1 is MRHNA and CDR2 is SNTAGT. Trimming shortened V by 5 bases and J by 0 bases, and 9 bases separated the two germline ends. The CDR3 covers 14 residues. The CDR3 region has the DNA TGTGCCAGCAGTCGGAGCGGGAGCACAGATACGCAGTATTTT. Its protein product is CASSRSGSTDTQYF.

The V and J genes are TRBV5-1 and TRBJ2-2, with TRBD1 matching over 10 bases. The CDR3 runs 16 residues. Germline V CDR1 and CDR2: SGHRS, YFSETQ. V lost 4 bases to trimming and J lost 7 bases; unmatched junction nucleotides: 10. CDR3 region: CASSPSGTGVNGELFF. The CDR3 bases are TGCGCCAGCAGCCCTTCCGGGACAGGGGTGAACGGGGAGCTGTTTTTT.

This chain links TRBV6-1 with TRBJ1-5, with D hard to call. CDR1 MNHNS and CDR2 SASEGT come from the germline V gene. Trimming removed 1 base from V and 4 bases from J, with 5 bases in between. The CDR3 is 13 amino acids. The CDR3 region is CASSEGQNQPQHF. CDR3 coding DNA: TGTGCCAGCAGTGAAGGCCAGAATCAGCCCCAGCATTTT.

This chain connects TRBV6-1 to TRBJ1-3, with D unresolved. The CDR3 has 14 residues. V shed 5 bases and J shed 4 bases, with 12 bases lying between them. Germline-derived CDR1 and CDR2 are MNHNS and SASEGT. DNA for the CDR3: TGTGCCAGCAGTCGACCACTGGACGGAAACACCATATATTTT. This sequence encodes CASSRPLDGNTIYF.

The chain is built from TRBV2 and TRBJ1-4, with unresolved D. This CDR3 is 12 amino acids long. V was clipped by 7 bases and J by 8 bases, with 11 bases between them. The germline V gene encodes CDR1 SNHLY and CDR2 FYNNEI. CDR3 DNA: TGTGCCAGCACCGAGACCGGGGAAAAACTGTTTTTT. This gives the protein CASTETGEKLFF.

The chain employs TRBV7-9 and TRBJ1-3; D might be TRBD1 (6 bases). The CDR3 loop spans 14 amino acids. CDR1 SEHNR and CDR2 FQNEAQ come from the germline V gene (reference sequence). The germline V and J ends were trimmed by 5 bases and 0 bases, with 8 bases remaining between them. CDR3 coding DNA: TGTGCCAGCAGCCTACAGGGCTCTGGAAACACCATATATTTT. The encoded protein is CASSLQGSGNTIYF.

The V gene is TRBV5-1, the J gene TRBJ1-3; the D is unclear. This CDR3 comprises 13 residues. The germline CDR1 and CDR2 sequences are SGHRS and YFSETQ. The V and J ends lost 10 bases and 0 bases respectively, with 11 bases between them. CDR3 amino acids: CAGSESSGNTIYF. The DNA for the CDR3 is TGCGCCGGTTCCGAGAGCTCTGGAAACACCATATATTTT.

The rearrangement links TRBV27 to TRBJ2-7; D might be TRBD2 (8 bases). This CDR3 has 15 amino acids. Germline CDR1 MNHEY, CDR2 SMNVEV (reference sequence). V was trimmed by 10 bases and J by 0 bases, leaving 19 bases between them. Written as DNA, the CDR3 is TGTGCCACCGCGGGAGGCACAGGGGCCTCCTACGAGCAGTACTTC. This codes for CATAGGTGASYEQYF.

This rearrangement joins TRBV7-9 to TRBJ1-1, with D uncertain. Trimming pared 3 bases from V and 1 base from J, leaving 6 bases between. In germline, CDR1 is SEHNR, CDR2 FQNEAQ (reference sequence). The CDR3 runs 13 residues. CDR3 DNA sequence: TGTGCCAGCAGCTTTTCTGGGAACACTGAAGCTTTCTTT. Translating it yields CASSFSGNTEAFF. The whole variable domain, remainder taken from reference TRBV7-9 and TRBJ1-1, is DTGVSQNPRHKITKRGQNVTFRCDPISEHNRLYWYRQTLGQGPEFLTYFQNEAQLEKSRLLSDRFSAERPKGSFSTLEIQRTEQGDSAMYLCASSFSGNTEAFFGQGTRLTVV.

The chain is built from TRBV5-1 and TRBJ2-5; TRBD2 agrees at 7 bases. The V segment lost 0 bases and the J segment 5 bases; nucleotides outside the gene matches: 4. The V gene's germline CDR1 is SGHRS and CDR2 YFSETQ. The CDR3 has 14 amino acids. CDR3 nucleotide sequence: TGCGCCAGCAGCTTGGAGAGCGGGATCGAGACCCAGTACTTC. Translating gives CASSLESGIETQYF.

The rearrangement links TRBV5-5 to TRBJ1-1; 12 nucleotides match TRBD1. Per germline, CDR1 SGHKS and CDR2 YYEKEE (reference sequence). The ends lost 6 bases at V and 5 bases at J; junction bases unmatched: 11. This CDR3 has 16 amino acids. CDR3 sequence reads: CASNSGQGAKLTEAFF. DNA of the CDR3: TGTGCCAGCAACTCGGGACAGGGGGCGAAGTTGACTGAAGCTTTCTTT.

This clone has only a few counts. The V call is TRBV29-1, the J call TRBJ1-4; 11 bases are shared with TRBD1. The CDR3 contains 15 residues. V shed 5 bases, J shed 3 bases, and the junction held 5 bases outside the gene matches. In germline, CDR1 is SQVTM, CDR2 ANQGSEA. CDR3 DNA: TGCAGCGTTCGGACAGGGGGCGTATCTAATGAAAAACTGTTTTTT. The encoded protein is CSVRTGGVSNEKLFF.

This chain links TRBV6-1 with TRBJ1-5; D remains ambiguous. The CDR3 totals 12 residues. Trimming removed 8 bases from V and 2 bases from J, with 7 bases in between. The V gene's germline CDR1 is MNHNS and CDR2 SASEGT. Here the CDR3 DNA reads TGTGCCAGCGAGCAGGGCAATCAGCCCCAGCATTTT. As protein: CASEQGNQPQHF.

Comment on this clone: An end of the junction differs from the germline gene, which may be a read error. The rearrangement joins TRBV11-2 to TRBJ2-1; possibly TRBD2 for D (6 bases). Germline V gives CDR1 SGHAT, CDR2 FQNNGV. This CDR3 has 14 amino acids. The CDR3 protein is CASSFRDSFNEQFF. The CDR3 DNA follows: TGTGCCAGCAGCTTCCGGGACTCCTTCAATGAGCAGTTCTTC. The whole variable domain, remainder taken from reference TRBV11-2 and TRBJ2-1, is EAGVAQSPRYKIIEKRQSVAFWCNPISGHATLYWYQQILGQGPKLLIQFQNNGVVDDSQLPKDRFSAERLKGVDSTLKIQPAKLEDSAVYLCASSFRDSFNEQFFGPGTRLTVL.

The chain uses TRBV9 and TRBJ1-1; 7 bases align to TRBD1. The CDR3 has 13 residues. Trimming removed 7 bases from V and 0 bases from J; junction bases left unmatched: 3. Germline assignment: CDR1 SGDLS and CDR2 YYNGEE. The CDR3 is CASSQGVNTEAFF. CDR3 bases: TGTGCCAGCTCCCAGGGGGTGAACACTGAAGCTTTCTTT.

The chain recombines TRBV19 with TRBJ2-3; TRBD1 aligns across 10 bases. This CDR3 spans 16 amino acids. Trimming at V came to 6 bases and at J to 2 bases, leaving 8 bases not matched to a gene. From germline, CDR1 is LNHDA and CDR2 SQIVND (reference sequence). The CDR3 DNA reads TGTGCCAGTAGAATGGGACAGGGGTCCCCCACAGATACGCAGTATTTT. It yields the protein CASRMGQGSPTDTQYF.

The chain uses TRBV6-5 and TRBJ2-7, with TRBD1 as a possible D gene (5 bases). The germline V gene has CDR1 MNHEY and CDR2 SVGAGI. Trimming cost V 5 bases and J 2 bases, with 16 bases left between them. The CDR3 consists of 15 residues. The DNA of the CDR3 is TGTGCCAGCAGTCGGAGAGGCAGGGCAGCCTACGAGCAGTACTTC. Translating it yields CASSRRGRAAYEQYF.